This TCR beta chain originates from a study of Ad26.COV2.S vaccination and SARS-CoV-2 variants. Sample treatment: around 19 received Ad26.COV2.S at low or high dose, single or two shots; roughly five received placebo; per-sample allocation not given. The samples were gathered on day 63 after the first injection of vaccine or placebo. Using immunoSEQ multiplex PCR, the repertoire was profiled, and TCRdb retains in-frame clones only, with some absent. The sample lists around 250,000 clones, around 90% seen once, with nearly 3% in the top ten. The germline V gene encodes CDR1 MNHEY and CDR2 SVGAGI. V was shortened by 0 bases and J by 5 bases, with 11 bases between the two germline ends. This CDR3 has 15 residues.

V usage is TRBV6-5 and J usage is TRBJ1-5, with TRBD1 as a possible D gene (5 bases). The TCR originated in a person between 18 and 59 years old who received the Ad26.COV2.S COVID-19 vaccine or a placebo. Sample: peripheral blood, taken in a trial of Ad26.COV2.S vaccine versus placebo. CDR3 sequence (DNA): TGTGCCAGCAGTTACTCGGGCAGGGCTCATCAGCCCCAGCATTTT. This encodes CASSYSGRAHQPQHF.